This paragraph reports one TCR beta chain. Its antigen is as yet unknown. Repertoires were generated with immunoSEQ multiplex PCR, while TCRdb's copy carries only in-frame clones and drops some. The data contain about 76,000 clones, approximately 84% of them seen just once; the ten biggest clones take up 1% to 1.5%. Between the trimmed V and J ends, which lost 1 base and 3 bases, there was a span of 9 bases. Looked up from germline, CDR1 is PRHDT and CDR2 is FYEKMQ (reference sequence). This CDR3 contains 14 residues. These data are taken from a study of T cells in localized non-small cell lung cancer. Findings and caveats of the study: The study detected a median about 50 of the top 100 tumor clones in adjacent lung. Longer overall survival was linked to higher blood T cell density.

The chain is built from TRBV13 and TRBJ1-2; tentatively, D is TRBD1 (6 bases). The sequence came from a female donor older than 55 with stage I lung adenocarcinoma. The specimen was peripheral blood, collected before any cancer treatment. The CDR3 DNA follows: TGTGCCAGCAGCTTAGAAGGGGGTTACTATGGCTACACCTTC. It is translated as CASSLEGGYYGYTF. The full variable domain, rest sourced from reference TRBV13 and TRBJ1-2, is AAGVIQSPRHLIKEKRETATLKCYPIPRHDTVYWYQQGPGQDPQFLISFYEKMQSDKGSIPDRFSAQQFSDYHSELNMSSLELGDSALYFCASSLEGGYYGYTFGSGTRLTVV.